This T cell receptor (beta chain) comes out of a study of T cell changes during pregnancy in multiple sclerosis. This clone was seen once. Method: immunoSEQ multiplex PCR; TCRdb's copy keeps in-frame clones and lacks some. This sample carries about 60,000 clones, over 90% of them seen once, and the ten largest clones take approximately 0.85%. V lost 10 bases to trimming and J lost 2 bases, with 11 bases between them. CDR3 length equals 12 residues. Germline CDR1 reads LNHDA; CDR2 reads SQIVND (reference sequence). Source: peripheral blood, taken in the first trimester of pregnancy. This receptor was taken from a female donor with multiple sclerosis, enrolled in a pregnancy study. The chain is built from TRBV19 and TRBJ1-2; TRBD1 is a possible D gene (6 bases). The DNA for the CDR3 is TGTGCCACCAAAGGACAGAACTATGGCTACACCTTC. This sequence encodes CATKGQNYGYTF.